The rows below give T cell receptor beta chains drawn from one sample of a study of human T cells and chemical hapten exposure. TCRdb used MiXCR to reprocess the RACE reads, holding one entry per CDR3 protein. The table includes around 60,000 distinct CDR3 sequences, approximately 6.7% detected once. The sample was whole blood, taken in connection with sensitization to the hapten diphenylcyclopropenone (DPC). All receptors derive from a woman aged 30 to 39 with alopecia areata. Some clones in this sample may be carry-over from other donors' samples. Each CDR3 is given with its conserved first and last residue. A D gene is named only where the DNA matches it firmly. Only some rows state a clone size, as once, few, many or a class for expanded clones.

TGTGCCAGCAGCTCGCAGGACAGTAACTATGGCTACACCTTC | CASSSQDSNYGYTF | NA | few | TRBJ1-2 | TRBV7-8
TGCGCCAGCAGATGGGGGGCAGGGAGGGAAGCTTTCTTT | CASRWGAGREAFF | NA | many | TRBJ1-1 | TRBV10-2
TGTGCCAGCAGTTTATCGACCCAGACAGGCGACATTGTCTACGAGCAGTACTTC | CASSLSTQTGDIVYEQYF | NA | many | TRBJ2-7 | TRBV27
TGTGCCAGCAGCAAAGTTGCGAGCACTGAAGCTTTCTTT | CASSKVASTEAFF | NA | few | TRBJ1-1 | TRBV21-1
TGCAGCGGGGGGACTAGCCCCAACACCGGGGAGCTGTTTTTT | CSGGTSPNTGELFF | TRBD2 | many | TRBJ2-2 | TRBV29-1
TGCGCCAGCAGCTTAGGGGCCCAGGCTAACTATGGCTACACCTTC | CASSLGAQANYGYTF | NA | few | TRBJ1-2 | TRBV5-1
TGTGCCAGCAGCTACAGGAATCCCTCCTACAATGAGCAGTTCTTC | CASSYRNPSYNEQFF | NA | many | TRBJ2-1 | TRBV5-4
TGTGCCAGCAGCTGGCGGGACGGTTTCCCTTCCTATGGCTACACCTTC | CASSWRDGFPSYGYTF | NA | many | TRBJ1-2 | TRBV11-3
TGTGCCAGCAGCTTGGAGACAGGGGGTTATCAGCCCCAGCATTTT | CASSLETGGYQPQHF | TRBD1 | many | TRBJ1-5 | TRBV11-2
TGTGCCAGCAGTGCGGACAGGGAGGGGCAGCCCCAGCATTTT | CASSADREGQPQHF | TRBD1 | few | TRBJ1-5 | TRBV2
TGTGCCAGCAGCCCGTGGGACAGCGACAATGAAAAACTGTTTTTT | CASSPWDSDNEKLFF | TRBD1 | NA | TRBJ1-4 | TRBV7-8
TGTGCCAGCAGTGAGCTTACTACCGGACTAGCAGGGAAGGAGCAGTTCTTC | CASSELTTGLAGKEQFF | TRBD2 | many | TRBJ2-1 | TRBV2
TGTGCCAGCAGTTTAGAGGGGAACGTCCTATATTTT | CASSLEGNVLYF | NA | many | TRBJ1-3 | TRBV12-3/TRBV12-4
TGCGCCAGCAGCGTTGGGACCCAAGCTAACTATGGCTACACCTTC | CASSVGTQANYGYTF | NA | NA | TRBJ1-2 | TRBV5-1
TGTGCCAGCAGTCTATCCCGAACAGGGCTTGAAGCTTTCTTT | CASSLSRTGLEAFF | NA | NA | TRBJ1-1 | TRBV12-3/TRBV12-4
TGTGCCAGCAGTGTTCTTCCCGTCGGCGAGAACACTGAAGCTTTCTTT | CASSVLPVGENTEAFF | NA | NA | TRBJ1-1 | TRBV6-1
TGCAGTGCTACCAAAGGCGAAATTATGGAAGCTTTCTTT | CSATKGEIMEAFF | NA | many | TRBJ1-1 | TRBV20-1
TGTGCCAGCAAAGCCTTCGGGGGCAATCAGCCCCAGCATTTT | CASKAFGGNQPQHF | NA | many | TRBJ1-5 | TRBV2
TGTGCCTGGAGTGTAGCGGCTTATGGCTACACCTTC | CAWSVAAYGYTF | NA | many | TRBJ1-2 | TRBV30
TGTGCCACCAGTGAAACTAGAGGTGGGGAGCTGTTTTTT | CATSETRGGELFF | NA | many | TRBJ2-2 | TRBV24-1
TGTGCCAGCAGCTTTTCAGGGCGCCGACGAAATTTT | CASSFSGRRRNF | NA | many | TRBJ1-1 | TRBV5-8
TGTGCCAGCACCACAGGGACCCGCTCTATAGGCTACACCTTC | CASTTGTRSIGYTF | NA | NA | TRBJ1-2 | TRBV5-4
TGCGCCAGCAGCTTGGTGGCAGGAAGCCCCTACGAGCAGTACTTC | CASSLVAGSPYEQYF | NA | many | TRBJ2-7 | TRBV5-1
TGCAGTGCTAAGTTGGAGGGACTGGCTGGCTACACCTTC | CSAKLEGLAGYTF | NA | many | TRBJ1-2 | TRBV20-1
TGTGCCAGCAGCCGAGCCATGGGGCTTGACACAGATACGCAGTATTTT | CASSRAMGLDTDTQYF | NA | many | TRBJ2-3 | TRBV7-9
TGTGCCAGCAGTTTCAGGGCAGTGGGTGAAAAACTGTTTTTT | CASSFRAVGEKLFF | NA | many | TRBJ1-4 | TRBV12-3/TRBV12-4
TGTGCCAGCAGCCTAGGGGGGGGAGGCGGGCAGCCCCAGCATTTT | CASSLGGGGGQPQHF | NA | many | TRBJ1-5 | TRBV2
TGCGCCAGCAGCCCGAGGACAGGGGAGACCCAGTACTTC | CASSPRTGETQYF | TRBD1 | NA | TRBJ2-5 | TRBV5-1
TGCGCCAGCAGCATAAGGGACCGGACGAATAACTATGGCTACACCTTC | CASSIRDRTNNYGYTF | NA | many | TRBJ1-2 | TRBV5-1
TGCGCCAGCAGTTCCACGGAGTATGGCTACACCTTC | CASSSTEYGYTF | NA | many | TRBJ1-2 | TRBV5-1
TGCGCCAGCAGCCGGGCTGGCCAGGGCACAGATACGCAGTATTTT | CASSRAGQGTDTQYF | NA | many | TRBJ2-3 | TRBV4-1